These 9 T cell receptor beta chains were all obtained from the same sample, sequenced in a study of Ad26.COV2.S vaccination and SARS-CoV-2 variants. Treatment described: 15 to 20 received Ad26.COV2.S at low or high dose, single or two shots; about 5 received placebo; per-sample allocation not given. At day 63 after the first vaccine or placebo injection, samples were drawn. Method: immunoSEQ multiplex PCR; TCRdb's copy keeps in-frame clones and lacks some. The sample has approximately 420,000 clones, 75% to 90% seen once; the top ten hold more than 3%. Sequences were derived from peripheral blood, sampled in a trial of Ad26.COV2.S vaccine versus placebo. The receptor source for this set is a person aged 18 to 59 who received the Ad26.COV2.S COVID-19 vaccine or a placebo.

The CDR3 DNA reads TGTGCCAGCTCACCAGATAGCGGGGGGGCTAGGAGCGAGCAGTACTTC. The encoded protein is CASSPDSGGARSEQYF. This chain uses TRBV18 with TRBJ2-7; TRBD2 matches at 11 bases. The J segment lost 6 bases and the V segment lost 2 bases, leaving 9 bases of the junction unmatched. The germline V gene encodes CDR1 KGHSH and CDR2 LQKENI. This CDR3 comprises 16 residues.

The chain is built from TRBV3-1 (or the pseudogene TRBV3-2) and TRBJ2-2, with TRBD1 matching 7 bases. V lost 6 bases and J lost 8; bases outside the gene matches: 3. Looked up from germline, CDR1 is LGHDT and CDR2 is YNNKEL (reference sequence). There are 12 residues in the CDR3. The CDR3 DNA sequence: TGTGCCAGCAGGGACAGGATGGGGGAGCTGTTTTTT. Amino acid sequence: CASRDRMGELFF.

The genes are TRBV29-1 and TRBJ1-2; 7 bases line up with TRBD1. The ends lost 2 bases at V and 4 bases at J; junction bases unmatched: 7. The CDR3 has 14 residues. Germline V gene sequence: CDR1 SQVTM, CDR2 ANQGSEA. The CDR3 DNA reads TGCAGCGTTGAAAAGCAGGGGGATTCCTATGGCTACACCTTC. Translating it yields CSVEKQGDSYGYTF. Complete variable domain (other parts from reference TRBV29-1 and TRBJ1-2): SAVISQKPSRDICQRGTSLTIQCQVDSQVTMMFWYRQQPGQSLTLIATANQGSEATYESGFVIDKFPISRPNLTFSTLTVSNMSPEDSSIYLCSVEKQGDSYGYTFGSGTRLTVV.

The chain uses TRBV9 and TRBJ1-2; D unresolved. V was pared by 0 bases and J by 0 bases, with 12 bases between. The CDR3 sequence is 16 residues long. Germline values: CDR1 SGDLS, CDR2 YYNGEE. The CDR3 is CASSVGGAGANYGYTF. CDR3 sequence (DNA): TGTGCCAGCAGCGTAGGAGGCGCGGGAGCTAACTATGGCTACACCTTC.

The V call is TRBV20-1, the J call TRBJ1-1; D gene ambiguous. Germline CDR1 is DFQATT and CDR2 is SNEGSKA (reference sequence). This CDR3 is 11 amino acids long. Between the trimmed V and J ends, which lost 8 bases and 5 bases, there was a span of 12 bases. The CDR3 DNA follows: TGCAGTCCCGTCTGGGGAACTGAAGCTTTCTTT. Encoded protein: CSPVWGTEAFF.

The chain uses TRBV6-1 and TRBJ1-4; D is ambiguous. The CDR3 contains 16 residues. V lost 3 bases to trimming and J lost 0 bases, with 11 bases between them. Germline assignment: CDR1 MNHNS and CDR2 SASEGT. In nucleotides, the CDR3 is TGTGCCAGCAGTGACGGGGAGTTGGCAACTAATGAAAAACTGTTTTTT. Its protein product is CASSDGELATNEKLFF.

The chain couples TRBV30 to TRBJ1-3; possibly TRBD1 for D (5 bases). There are 14 residues in the CDR3. V dropped 0 bases and J dropped 5 bases, with 11 bases sitting between them. Germline V lookup: CDR1 GTSNPN, CDR2 SVGIG (reference sequence). The CDR3 nucleotides are TGTGCCTGGAGTGTCGCGGACATTAGAAACACCATATATTTT. Residues: CAWSVADIRNTIYF.

This rearrangement joins TRBV7-2 to TRBJ2-1; no clear D. CDR3 length: 16 amino acids. The V gene lost 5 bases and the J gene lost 10 bases, with 24 bases spanning the gap. Germline loops: CDR1 SGHTA, CDR2 FQGNSA. The CDR3 is CASSPVGSFGVREQFF. The CDR3 DNA sequence: TGTGCCAGCAGCCCAGTAGGTAGTTTTGGGGTAAGGGAGCAGTTCTTC.

This clone was recorded a few times. V usage is TRBV7-9 and J usage is TRBJ1-3, with 8 bases identical to TRBD1. V was pared by 5 bases and J by 8 bases, with 8 bases of the junction left unmatched. The germline V gene encodes CDR1 SEHNR and CDR2 FQNEAQ (reference sequence). The CDR3 extends over 14 amino acids. The CDR3 loop reads CASSVGQGGYTIYF. CDR3 bases: TGTGCCAGCAGCGTCGGACAGGGCGGTTACACCATATATTTT.